This T cell receptor (beta chain) was sequenced for a study of tumor-infiltrating lymphocytes in oesophageal squamous cell carcinoma. The CDR3 covers 15 residues. V was trimmed by 6 bases and J by 4 bases, leaving 13 bases between them. TCRdb reprocessed the PCR reads with MiXCR, giving one entry per CDR3 protein. The repertoire consists of 15,000 to 20,000 distinct CDR3 sequences, with around 43% occurring once and the leading ten covering roughly 30%. The chain has TRBV12-3 or TRBV12-4 and TRBJ2-6; D is possibly TRBD2 (5 bases). The sequenced sample was normal esophageal tissue next to the tumor. This receptor was obtained from a female donor with esophageal squamous cell carcinoma. This CDR3 is CASRHGVAGANVLTF. Written as DNA, the CDR3 is TGTGCCAGCAGGCACGGGGTGGCAGGGGCCAACGTCCTGACTTTC.